A single sample gave rise to the 17 T cell receptor beta chains below, sequenced in a study of T-cell reconstitution after alpha-beta-depleted transplantation in children. Unique molecular identifiers tagged the TCRbeta library. TCRdb redid the calling of the PCR reads with MiXCR, one entry per CDR3 protein. The top ten hold roughly 14% of the sample, which has under 750,000 distinct CDR3 sequences, 20% to 25% seen once. Sequencing was performed on PBMCs, mostly from graft donor cells, taken 360 days after TCRalphabeta/CD19-depleted stem cell transplant. The source is a boy in the first two years of life who had a stem cell transplant for acute myeloid leukemia, so the T cells may come from the graft donor.

The chain recombines TRBV11-3 with TRBJ1-1; D ambiguous. From germline, CDR1 is SGHNT and CDR2 YENEEA. CDR3 size: 14 residues. The V end lost 2 bases, the J end lost 1 base, and 8 bases lay between the germline ends. CDR3 DNA sequence: TGTGCCAGCAGCTTATCGGCCCCGAACACTGAAGCTTTCTTT. Translating gives CASSLSAPNTEAFF.

This clonotype has a handful of counts. The chain has TRBV6-1 and TRBJ2-4; D is uncertain. The CDR3 totals 14 residues. Trimming shortened V by 6 bases and J by 1 base, and 10 bases separated the two germline ends. Germline V gene data show CDR1 as MNHNS and CDR2 as SASEGT. The CDR3 nucleotides read TGTGCCAGCAGCCCGGCCAGTGCCAAAAACATTCAGTACTTC. It codes for CASSPASAKNIQYF.

This clonotype came up a few times. The chain is built from TRBV20-1 and TRBJ2-7; possibly TRBD1 for D (6 bases). V lost 6 bases to trimming and J lost 3 bases, with 15 bases between them. Germline CDR1 is DFQATT and CDR2 is SNEGSKA (reference sequence). The CDR3 covers 13 residues. CDR3 sequence (DNA): TGCAGTGCCAGGCCGGGACAACGCTACGAGCAGTACTTC. It specifies CSARPGQRYEQYF.

This clonotype was picked up a small number of times. The V gene is TRBV10-3, the J gene TRBJ1-1, with D possibly TRBD1 on 5 matching bases. Germline-derived CDR1 and CDR2 are ENHRY and SYGVKD. V lost 8 bases, J lost 0 bases, and 10 bases lay in between. CDR3 length: 13 amino acids. In DNA form, the CDR3 reads TGTGCCATCCGCAGGGACTTGAACACTGAAGCTTTCTTT. It codes for CAIRRDLNTEAFF.

The V gene is TRBV6-5, the J gene TRBJ1-1, with 10 nucleotides matching TRBD1. The V gene's germline CDR1 is MNHEY and CDR2 SVGAGI. The CDR3 covers 17 residues. The J segment lost 3 bases and the V segment lost 0 bases, leaving 7 bases of the junction unmatched. The CDR3 DNA reads TGTGCCAGCAGTTACTCACCCTGGACAGGGGGTTACACTGAAGCTTTCTTT. Protein sequence: CASSYSPWTGGYTEAFF.

This clonotype was recorded many times. The chain uses TRBV6-5 and TRBJ2-1; D gene ambiguous. Trimming shortened V by 2 bases and J by 7 bases, and 12 bases separated the two germline ends. The CDR3 covers 14 residues. CDR1 and CDR2 (germline): MNHEY, SVGAGI. CDR3 in amino acids: CASSYKRLPNEQFF. In DNA, the CDR3 is TGTGCCAGCAGTTACAAAAGGCTGCCTAATGAGCAGTTCTTC.

This clonotype was seen repeatedly, ten times or more. The chain recombines TRBV6-5 with TRBJ1-6; 8 positions match TRBD1. J lost 3 bases, V lost 6 bases, and 1 base had no gene match. The CDR3 runs 14 residues. Germline V gene sequence: CDR1 MNHEY, CDR2 SVGAGI. CDR3 bases: TGTGCCAGCAGCACAGGGGGCTATAATTCACCCCTCCACTTT. Its translation is CASSTGGYNSPLHF.

This clonotype was recorded many times. The chain employs TRBV25-1 and TRBJ2-7; possible D gene TRBD1, 6 bases. There are 12 residues in the CDR3. Germline values: CDR1 MGHDK, CDR2 SYGVNS. V was clipped by 6 bases and J by 3 bases, with 9 bases between them. CDR3 nucleotide sequence: TGTGCCAGCAGCGTACAGGGCTACGAGCAGTACTTC. It specifies CASSVQGYEQYF.

The chain has TRBV12-5 and TRBJ2-3; the D gene is possibly TRBD2 (5 bases). The germline CDR1 and CDR2 sequences are LGHNT and FRNRAP. This CDR3 spans 16 amino acids. The V end was cut by 1 base, the J end by 3 bases, with 14 bases between. The CDR3 bases are TGTGCTAGTGGTTTGGCCCTACTAGGTCGGACAGATACGCAGTATTTT. Residues: CASGLALLGRTDTQYF.

The rearrangement uses TRBV29-1 and TRBJ2-1; TRBD1 might be the D (5 bases). From germline, CDR1 is SQVTM and CDR2 ANQGSEA. This CDR3 contains 18 residues. Trimming pared 3 bases from V and 0 bases from J, leaving 21 bases between. This CDR3 reads CSVDVGAELSSSYNEQFF. The DNA for the CDR3 is TGCAGCGTTGACGTTGGGGCAGAGCTAAGCAGCTCCTACAATGAGCAGTTCTTC.

This clonotype appeared many times. The genes are TRBV7-8 and TRBJ2-5; D may be TRBD2 (6 bases). Trimming took off 3 bases at V and 1 base at J, with 15 bases between the two ends. Germline-derived CDR1 and CDR2 are SGHVS and FQNEAQ. The CDR3 length is 16 residues. The CDR3: CASSLGLAVLQETQYF. The CDR3 DNA reads TGTGCCAGCAGCTTGGGTTTAGCGGTACTCCAAGAGACCCAGTACTTC.

The rearrangement uses TRBV6-1 and TRBJ2-1; 7 bases align to TRBD1. The CDR3 consists of 15 residues. V trimming: 5 bases; J trimming: 7 bases; junction bases outside the gene matches: 11. Germline V gene data show CDR1 as MNHNS and CDR2 as SASEGT. The CDR3 loop is CASSPRRETGNEQFF. The CDR3 DNA reads as TGTGCCAGCAGTCCTCGCCGCGAGACAGGGAATGAGCAGTTCTTC.

This clonotype was detected ten times or more. This rearrangement joins TRBV6-1 to TRBJ2-3; 8 bases fit TRBD1. CDR1 and CDR2 (germline): MNHNS, SASEGT. The CDR3 is 14 residues long. V dropped 3 bases and J dropped 3; count of bases not matched to a gene: 2. CDR3 loop: CASSDRTGTDTQYF. Here the CDR3 DNA reads TGTGCCAGCAGTGATCGGACAGGGACAGATACGCAGTATTTT.

The chain couples TRBV18 to TRBJ2-7; D is uncertain. In germline, CDR1 is KGHSH, CDR2 LQKENI. The CDR3 is 14 residues long. V was clipped by 3 bases and J by 2 bases, with 11 bases between them. The DNA of the CDR3 is TGTGCCAGCTCACCCGAGACTCAAGCCTACGAGCAGTACTTC. Translation: CASSPETQAYEQYF.

This clonotype was seen only a few times. In nucleotides, the CDR3 is TGTGCCAGCAGCGGGGGGACCGAGGAGTTCTTC. This codes for CASSGGTEEFF. The V gene is TRBV5-6, the J gene TRBJ2-1, with D perhaps TRBD2 (6 bases). Germline loops: CDR1 SGHDT, CDR2 YYEEEE. This CDR3 contains 11 residues. The ends were cut back, 4 bases at V and 14 bases at J, with 13 bases in the middle.

This clonotype occurred a few times. This rearrangement joins TRBV28 to TRBJ1-2, with D possibly matching TRBD1 (6 bases). Trimming pared 6 bases from V and 4 bases from J, leaving 18 bases between. The germline V gene has CDR1 MDHEN and CDR2 SYDVKM. The CDR3 consists of 15 residues. The CDR3, as DNA: TGTGCCAGCAGCCTCACCGGGACATCACTCTATGGCTACACCTTC. Amino acid sequence: CASSLTGTSLYGYTF.

This clonotype was counted many times. The chain uses TRBV11-2 and TRBJ2-3; D is perhaps TRBD2 (7 bases). Trimming stripped 3 bases from V and 2 bases from J, with 21 bases between. The CDR3 is 18 residues long. Germline loops: CDR1 SGHAT, CDR2 FQNNGV. CDR3 residues: CASSFRTLGGGLTDTQYF. The DNA for the CDR3 is TGTGCCAGCAGCTTCCGGACTCTCGGCGGGGGCCTCACAGATACGCAGTATTTT.